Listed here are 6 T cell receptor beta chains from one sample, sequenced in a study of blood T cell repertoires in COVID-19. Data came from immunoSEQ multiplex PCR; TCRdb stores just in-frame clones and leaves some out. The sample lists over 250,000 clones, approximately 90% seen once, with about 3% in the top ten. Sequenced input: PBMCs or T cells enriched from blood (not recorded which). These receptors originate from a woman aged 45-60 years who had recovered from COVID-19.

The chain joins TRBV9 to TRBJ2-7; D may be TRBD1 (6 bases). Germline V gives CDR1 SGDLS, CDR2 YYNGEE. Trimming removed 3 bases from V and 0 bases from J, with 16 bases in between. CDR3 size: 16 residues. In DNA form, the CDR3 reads TGTGCCAGCAGCGCGCGAGGGGGACCGAGCTCCTACGAGCAGTACTTC. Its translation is CASSARGGPSSYEQYF.

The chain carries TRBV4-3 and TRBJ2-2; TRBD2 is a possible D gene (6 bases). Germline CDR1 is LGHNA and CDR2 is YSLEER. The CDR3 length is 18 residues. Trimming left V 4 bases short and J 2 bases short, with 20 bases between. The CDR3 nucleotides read TGCGCCAGCAGCCGCCCTTCTGCGGGGATCGGCAACACCGGGGAGCTGTTTTTT. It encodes CASSRPSAGIGNTGELFF.

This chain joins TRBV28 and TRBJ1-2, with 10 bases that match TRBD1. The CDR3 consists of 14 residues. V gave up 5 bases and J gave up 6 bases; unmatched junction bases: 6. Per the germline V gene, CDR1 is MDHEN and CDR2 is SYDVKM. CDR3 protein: CASSRAGTGDGYTF. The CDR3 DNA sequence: TGTGCCAGCAGTAGAGCCGGGACAGGGGATGGCTACACCTTC.

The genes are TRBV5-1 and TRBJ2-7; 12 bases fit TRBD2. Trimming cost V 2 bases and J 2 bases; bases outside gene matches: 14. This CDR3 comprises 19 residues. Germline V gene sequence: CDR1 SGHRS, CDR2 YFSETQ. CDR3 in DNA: TGCGCCAGCAGCTTCTCCCTAGCGGGAGGGCCTCAACGGGCCTACGAGCAGTACTTC. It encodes CASSFSLAGGPQRAYEQYF.

CDR3 DNA sequence: TGCGCCAGCAGCTTGGAGCTAGCGGGGTGGGGCTACAATGAGCAGTTCTTC. Amino acids: CASSLELAGWGYNEQFF. The V call is TRBV5-1, the J call TRBJ2-1, with 9 bases identical to TRBD2. J lost 3 bases, V lost 0 bases, and 7 bases had no gene match. Germline V gene lookup returns CDR1 SGHRS and CDR2 YFSETQ. This CDR3 comprises 17 residues.

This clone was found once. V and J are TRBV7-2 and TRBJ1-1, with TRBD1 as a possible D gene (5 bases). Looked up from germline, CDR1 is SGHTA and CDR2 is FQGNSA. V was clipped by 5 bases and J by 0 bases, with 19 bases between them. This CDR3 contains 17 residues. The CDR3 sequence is CASSPHQLRQMNTEAFF. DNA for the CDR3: TGTGCCAGCAGCCCTCACCAACTTAGACAGATGAACACTGAAGCTTTCTTT.